This T cell receptor (beta chain) derives from a study of identical twins. Whole-study results and caveats: Donors were not followed over many years; analysis was cross-sectional. Within monozygotic twins, out-of-frame TCR alpha sharing was underestimated by the models.

Template switching added a universal primer binding site, and final cDNA carried unique molecular identifiers. Each CDR3 protein gets one entry after TCRdb re-called the 5' RACE reads with MiXCR. The data hold 200,000 to 300,000 distinct CDR3 sequences, with roughly a tenth observed a single time. On this clonotype: Its matching antigen is unknown.

The CDR3 runs to 15 residues. The V gene lost 3 bases and the J gene lost 4 bases, with 13 bases spanning the gap. This TCR derives from a man aged 50 to 60 in good health. The sample was memory T cells sorted from blood. The V call is TRBV12-3 or TRBV12-4, the J call TRBJ2-1, with D hard to call. CDR3 in amino acids: CASSFSRWVYNEQFF. CDR3 DNA: TGTGCCAGCAGTTTCAGTAGGTGGGTTTACAATGAGCAGTTCTTC.